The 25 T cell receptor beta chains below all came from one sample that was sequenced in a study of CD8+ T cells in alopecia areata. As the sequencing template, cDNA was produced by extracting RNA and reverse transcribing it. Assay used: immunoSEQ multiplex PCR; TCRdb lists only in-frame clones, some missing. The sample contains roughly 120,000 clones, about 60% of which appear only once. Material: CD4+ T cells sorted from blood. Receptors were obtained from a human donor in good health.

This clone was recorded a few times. The CDR3 is CAWSDGGGNQPQHF. The CDR3 bases are TGTGCCTGGAGTGATGGGGGGGGCAATCAGCCCCAGCATTTT. This chain joins TRBV30 and TRBJ1-5, with a possible D match to TRBD1 (5 bases). The length of the CDR3 is 14 residues. Germline CDR1 reads GTSNPN; CDR2 reads SVGIG (reference sequence). The V end lost 1 base, the J end lost 2 bases, and 9 bases lay between the germline ends.

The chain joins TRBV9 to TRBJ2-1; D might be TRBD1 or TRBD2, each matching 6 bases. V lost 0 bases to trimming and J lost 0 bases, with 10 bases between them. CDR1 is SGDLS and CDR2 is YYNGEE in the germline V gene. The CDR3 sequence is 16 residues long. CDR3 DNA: TGTGCCAGCAGCGTAGGGGGGGCCAACTCCTACAATGAGCAGTTCTTC. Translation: CASSVGGANSYNEQFF.

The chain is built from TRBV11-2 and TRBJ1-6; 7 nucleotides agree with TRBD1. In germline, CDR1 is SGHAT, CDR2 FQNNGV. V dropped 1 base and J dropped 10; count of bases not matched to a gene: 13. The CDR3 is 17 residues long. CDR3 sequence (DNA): TGTGCCAGCAGCTTAGCCCAGACAGGGAGAGAAAAGTCACCCCTCCACTTT. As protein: CASSLAQTGREKSPLHF.

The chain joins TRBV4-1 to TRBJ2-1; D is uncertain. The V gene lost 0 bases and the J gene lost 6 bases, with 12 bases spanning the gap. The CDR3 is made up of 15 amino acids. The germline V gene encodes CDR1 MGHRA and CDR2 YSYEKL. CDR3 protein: CASSQEGTLSNEQFF. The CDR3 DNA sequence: TGCGCCAGCAGCCAAGAGGGCACCCTCTCCAATGAGCAGTTCTTC.

The CDR3 loop reads CATSIAGDSYNEQFF. The CDR3 region has the DNA TGTGCCACCTCAATAGCGGGGGACTCCTACAATGAGCAGTTCTTC. The V call is TRBV15, the J call TRBJ2-1, with TRBD2 matching 9 bases. Germline CDR1 and CDR2: LNHNV and YYDKDF (reference sequence). Trimming removed 8 bases from V and 0 bases from J; junction bases left unmatched: 5. The CDR3 is 15 amino acids.

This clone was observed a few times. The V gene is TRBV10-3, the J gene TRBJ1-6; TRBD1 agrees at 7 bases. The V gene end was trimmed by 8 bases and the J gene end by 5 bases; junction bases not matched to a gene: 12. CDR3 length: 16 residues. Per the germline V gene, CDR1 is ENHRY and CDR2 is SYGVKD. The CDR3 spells CAIRQGTNANNSPLHF. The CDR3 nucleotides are TGTGCCATCCGACAGGGAACAAACGCGAATAATTCACCCCTCCACTTT.

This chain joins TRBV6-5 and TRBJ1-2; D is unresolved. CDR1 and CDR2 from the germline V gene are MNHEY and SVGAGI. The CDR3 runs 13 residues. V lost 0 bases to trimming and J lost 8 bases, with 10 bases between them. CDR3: CASSYSSIEGYTF. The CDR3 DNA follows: TGTGCCAGCAGTTACTCGTCCATTGAGGGCTACACCTTC.

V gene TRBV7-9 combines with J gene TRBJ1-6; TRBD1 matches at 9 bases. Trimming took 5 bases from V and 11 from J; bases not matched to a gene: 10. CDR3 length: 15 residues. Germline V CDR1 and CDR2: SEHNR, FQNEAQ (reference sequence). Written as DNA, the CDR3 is TGTGCCAGCAGCACAGGACAGGGGAGTAGGCCACCCCTCCACTTT. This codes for CASSTGQGSRPPLHF.

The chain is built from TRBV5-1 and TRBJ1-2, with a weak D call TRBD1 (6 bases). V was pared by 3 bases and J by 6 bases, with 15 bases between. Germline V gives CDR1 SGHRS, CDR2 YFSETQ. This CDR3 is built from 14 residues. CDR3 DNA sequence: TGCGCCAGCAGCTCGAGGACAGTGGACAATGGCTACACCTTC. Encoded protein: CASSSRTVDNGYTF.

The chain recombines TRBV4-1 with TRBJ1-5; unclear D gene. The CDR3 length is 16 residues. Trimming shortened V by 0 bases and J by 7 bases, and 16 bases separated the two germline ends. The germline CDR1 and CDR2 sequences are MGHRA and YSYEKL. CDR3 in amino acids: CASSQDSRQLGQPQHF. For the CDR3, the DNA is TGCGCCAGCAGCCAAGATAGTAGGCAGCTTGGGCAGCCCCAGCATTTT.

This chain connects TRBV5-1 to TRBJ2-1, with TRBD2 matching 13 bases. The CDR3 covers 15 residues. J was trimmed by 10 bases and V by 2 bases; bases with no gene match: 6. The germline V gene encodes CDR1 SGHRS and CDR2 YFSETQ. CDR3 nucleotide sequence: TGCGCCAGCAGCTTACAAGGACTAGCGGGGGAGGAGCAGTTCTTC. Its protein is CASSLQGLAGEEQFF.

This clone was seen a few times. The CDR3 nucleotides read TGTGCCAGCAGCTTAGATCGGCGGGAAGGTGGCTACACCTTC. Amino acid sequence: CASSLDRREGGYTF. This chain links TRBV7-9 with TRBJ1-2; D is uncertain. The V and J ends lost 1 base and 7 bases respectively, with 13 bases between them. The CDR3 is made up of 14 amino acids. The V gene's germline CDR1 is SEHNR and CDR2 FQNEAQ (reference sequence).

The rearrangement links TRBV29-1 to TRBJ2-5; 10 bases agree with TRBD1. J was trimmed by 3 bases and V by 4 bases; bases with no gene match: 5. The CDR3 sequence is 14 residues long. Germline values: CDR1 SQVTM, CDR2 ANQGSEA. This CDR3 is CSVGGGQGEETQYF. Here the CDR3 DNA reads TGCAGCGTTGGGGGCGGACAGGGGGAAGAGACCCAGTACTTC.

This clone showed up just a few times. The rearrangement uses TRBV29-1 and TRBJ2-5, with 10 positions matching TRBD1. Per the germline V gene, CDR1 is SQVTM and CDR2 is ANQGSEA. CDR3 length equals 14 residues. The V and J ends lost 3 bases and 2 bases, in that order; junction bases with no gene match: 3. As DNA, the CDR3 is TGCAGCGTTGAGGACAGGGGGATTCAAGAGACCCAGTACTTC. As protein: CSVEDRGIQETQYF.

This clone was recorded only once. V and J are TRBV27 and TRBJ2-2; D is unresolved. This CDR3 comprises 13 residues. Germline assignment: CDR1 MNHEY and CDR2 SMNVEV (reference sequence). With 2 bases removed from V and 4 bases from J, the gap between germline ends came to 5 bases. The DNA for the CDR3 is TGTGCCAGCAGTTTAGCCTCCACCGGGGAGCTGTTTTTT. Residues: CASSLASTGELFF.

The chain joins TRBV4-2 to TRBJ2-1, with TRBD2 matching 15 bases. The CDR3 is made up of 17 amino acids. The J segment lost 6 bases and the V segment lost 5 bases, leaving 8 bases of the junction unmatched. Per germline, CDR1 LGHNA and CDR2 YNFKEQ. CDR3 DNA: TGTGCCAGCAGCATCCGGACTAGCGGGGGGGTAGGCAATGAGCAGTTCTTC. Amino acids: CASSIRTSGGVGNEQFF.

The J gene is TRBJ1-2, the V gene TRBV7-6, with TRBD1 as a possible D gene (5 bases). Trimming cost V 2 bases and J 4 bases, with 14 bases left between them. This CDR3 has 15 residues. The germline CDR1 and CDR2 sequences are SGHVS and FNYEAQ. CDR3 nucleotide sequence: TGTGCCAGCAGCTTAACGGCGGCAGGGACCTATGGCTACACCTTC. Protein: CASSLTAAGTYGYTF.

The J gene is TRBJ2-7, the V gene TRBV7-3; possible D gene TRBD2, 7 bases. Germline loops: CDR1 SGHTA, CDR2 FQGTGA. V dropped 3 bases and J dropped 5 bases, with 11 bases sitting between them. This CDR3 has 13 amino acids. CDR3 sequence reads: CASSLGGGDEQYF. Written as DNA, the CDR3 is TGTGCCAGCAGCTTGGGAGGGGGAGACGAGCAGTACTTC. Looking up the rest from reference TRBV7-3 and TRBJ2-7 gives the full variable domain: GAGVSQTPSNKVTEKGKYVELRCDPISGHTALYWYRQSLGQGPEFLIYFQGTGAADDSGLPNDRFFAVRPEGSVSTLKIQRTERGDSAVYLCASSLGGGDEQYFGPGTRLTVT.

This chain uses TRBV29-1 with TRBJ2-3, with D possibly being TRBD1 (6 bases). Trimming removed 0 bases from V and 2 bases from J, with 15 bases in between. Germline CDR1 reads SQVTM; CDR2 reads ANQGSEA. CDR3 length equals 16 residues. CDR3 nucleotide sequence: TGCAGCGTTGAAGAATGGGTACAGGGTCCCACAGATACGCAGTATTTT. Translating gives CSVEEWVQGPTDTQYF.

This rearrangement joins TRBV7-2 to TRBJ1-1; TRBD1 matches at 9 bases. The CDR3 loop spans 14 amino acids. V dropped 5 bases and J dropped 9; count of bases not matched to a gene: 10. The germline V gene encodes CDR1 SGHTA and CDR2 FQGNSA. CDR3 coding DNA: TGTGCCAGCAGCACTTACGGGACAGGGCAACAAGCTTTCTTT. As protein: CASSTYGTGQQAFF.

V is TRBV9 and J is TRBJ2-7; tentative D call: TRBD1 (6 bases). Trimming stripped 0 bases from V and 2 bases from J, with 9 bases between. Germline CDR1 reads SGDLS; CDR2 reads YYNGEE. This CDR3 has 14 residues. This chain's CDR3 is CASSVDQGTYEQYF. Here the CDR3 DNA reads TGTGCCAGCAGCGTAGATCAGGGGACCTACGAGCAGTACTTC.

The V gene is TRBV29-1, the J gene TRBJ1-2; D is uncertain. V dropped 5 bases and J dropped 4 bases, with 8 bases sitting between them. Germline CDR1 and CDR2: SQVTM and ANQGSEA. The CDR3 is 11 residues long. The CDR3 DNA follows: TGCAGCGTTTACCAGAGCTATGGCTACACCTTC. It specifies CSVYQSYGYTF.

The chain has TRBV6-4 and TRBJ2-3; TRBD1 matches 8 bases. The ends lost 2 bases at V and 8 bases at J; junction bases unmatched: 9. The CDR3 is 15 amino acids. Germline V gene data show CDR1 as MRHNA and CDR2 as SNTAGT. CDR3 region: CASSDDQGARVTQYF. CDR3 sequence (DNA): TGTGCCAGCAGTGACGATCAGGGGGCGAGGGTTACGCAGTATTTT.

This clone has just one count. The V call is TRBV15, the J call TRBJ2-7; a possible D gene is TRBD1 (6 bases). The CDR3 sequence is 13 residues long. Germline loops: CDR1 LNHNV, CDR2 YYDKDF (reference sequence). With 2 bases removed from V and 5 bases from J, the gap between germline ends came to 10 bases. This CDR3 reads CATSRPGADEQYF. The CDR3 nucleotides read TGTGCCACCAGCAGACCAGGGGCAGACGAGCAGTACTTC. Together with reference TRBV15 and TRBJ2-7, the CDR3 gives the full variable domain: DAMVIQNPRYQVTQFGKPVTLSCSQTLNHNVMYWYQQKSSQAPKLLFHYYDKDFNNEADTPDNFQSRRPNTSFCFLDIRSPGLGDTAMYLCATSRPGADEQYFGPGTRLTVT.

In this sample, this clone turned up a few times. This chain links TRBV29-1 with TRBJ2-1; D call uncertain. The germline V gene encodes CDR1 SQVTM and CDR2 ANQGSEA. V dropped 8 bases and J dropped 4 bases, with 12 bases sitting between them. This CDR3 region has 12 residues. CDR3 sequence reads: CSPRLNYNEQFF. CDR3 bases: TGCAGCCCACGTCTGAATTACAATGAGCAGTTCTTC.